This T cell receptor (beta chain) appears in the sequencing data of a study of blood T cells in healthy people across ages. The CDR3 sequence is 14 residues long. Germline loops: CDR1 KGHSH, CDR2 LQKENI. V lost 0 bases and J 2 bases, leaving 8 bases between the germline ends. This clonotype was picked up many times. The second PCR ran roughly 6 to 11 cycles with a sample-barcoded 5' primer and J-beta primers. TCRdb called the 5' RACE reads again in MiXCR, with one record for every CDR3 protein. Here the sample spans just under 900,000 distinct CDR3 sequences, around 28% being singletons. This receptor was identified in a woman aged 80 or older in good health. This chain uses TRBV18 with TRBJ2-7, with a possible D match to TRBD2 (5 bases). Sequences were obtained from blood. The CDR3 DNA follows: TGTGCCAGCTCACCACCGACGGGGACCTACGAGCAGTACTTC. This sequence encodes CASSPPTGTYEQYF.